The 12 T cell receptor beta chains presented below share a single source sample, sequenced in a study of STAT5B mutations in CD4+ large granular lymphocyte leukemia. Sequenced by immunoSEQ multiplex PCR; TCRdb stores in-frame clones only, minus some. Of 20,000 to 25,000 clones listed, 65% to 80% are singletons. Sequencing was performed on CD4+ T cells from blood buffy coats. The receptors come from a human donor in good health.

The chain uses TRBV4-1 and TRBJ2-7; 9 bases are a match to TRBD2. J was trimmed by 5 bases and V by 4 bases; bases with no gene match: 6. CDR3 length: 14 residues. Germline loops: CDR1 MGHRA, CDR2 YSYEKL. The CDR3: CASSRREGLNEQYF. The DNA of the CDR3 is TGCGCCAGCAGCCGGCGGGAGGGCCTTAACGAGCAGTACTTC.

This clone has a handful of counts. V gene TRBV18 combines with J gene TRBJ2-1; 8 bases are a match to TRBD1. With V trimmed by 6 bases and J by 8 bases, 9 bases remained unmatched. The CDR3 covers 14 residues. In germline, CDR1 is KGHSH, CDR2 LQKENI. The CDR3 bases are TGTGCCAGCTCCCCTCTTGCACAGGGGGATGAGCAGTTCTTC. Its protein is CASSPLAQGDEQFF. Complete variable domain (other parts from reference TRBV18 and TRBJ2-1): NAGVMQNPRHLVRRRGQEARLRCSPMKGHSHVYWYRQLPEEGLKFMVYLQKENIIDESGMPKERFSAEFPKEGPSILRIQQVVRGDSAAYFCASSPLAQGDEQFFGPGTRLTVL.

This clone showed up just once. This chain links TRBV5-1 with TRBJ2-5; 9 bases map to TRBD2. V trimming: 7 bases; J trimming: 2 bases; junction bases outside the gene matches: 12. Looked up from germline, CDR1 is SGHRS and CDR2 is YFSETQ. CDR3 length equals 16 residues. The CDR3 protein is CASRGLLAGAQETQYF. As DNA, the CDR3 is TGCGCCAGCCGGGGGCTACTAGCGGGCGCACAAGAGACCCAGTACTTC.

This sequence joins TRBV11-2 and TRBJ2-1; possible D gene TRBD2, 5 bases. The V gene lost 1 base and the J gene lost 7 bases, with 17 bases spanning the gap. The CDR3 is 16 amino acids. CDR1 is SGHAT and CDR2 is FQNNGV in the germline V gene. The CDR3 nucleotides are TGTGCCAGCAGCTTAGGAAGGTACTCCTCGGGGAATGAGCAGTTCTTC. Amino acid sequence: CASSLGRYSSGNEQFF.

CDR3 bases: TGTGCCAGTGAGAGGGAGTCGCAGACGAACACTGAAGCTTTCTTT. This sequence encodes CASERESQTNTEAFF. This chain links TRBV7-9 with TRBJ1-1; the D is unclear. Per the germline V gene, CDR1 is SEHNR and CDR2 is FQNEAQ (reference sequence). Trimming took off 9 bases at V and 1 base at J, with 18 bases between the two ends. The CDR3 is made up of 15 amino acids.

The rearrangement joins TRBV5-6 to TRBJ2-3; D not certain. The CDR3 consists of 14 residues. V shed 4 bases and J shed 1 base, with 10 bases lying between them. CDR1 and CDR2 (germline): SGHDT, YYEEEE. This CDR3 reads CASSRWEGTDTQYF. As DNA, the CDR3 is TGTGCCAGCAGCAGGTGGGAAGGCACAGATACGCAGTATTTT.

The chain is built from TRBV2 and TRBJ1-5; weak D call: TRBD1 (5 bases). The CDR3 is made up of 13 amino acids. The germline V and J ends were trimmed by 8 bases and 1 base, with 9 bases remaining between them. Germline V gene data show CDR1 as SNHLY and CDR2 as FYNNEI. The CDR3 coding sequence is TGTGCCAGCCAGGGAGGGAGCAATCAGCCCCAGCATTTT. This encodes CASQGGSNQPQHF.

The rearrangement links TRBV27 to TRBJ1-6; 7 nucleotides agree with TRBD1. CDR3 length: 19 residues. J gave up 7 bases and V 2 bases, and 17 bases lay outside the gene matches. Germline V CDR1 and CDR2: MNHEY, SMNVEV (reference sequence). In nucleotides, the CDR3 is TGTGCCAGCAGTTTAGCAAGACAGGGTTTGGGCTCCAGAAATTCACCCCTCCACTTT. As protein: CASSLARQGLGSRNSPLHF.

A few counts support this clone. The gene calls are TRBV5-1 and TRBJ1-5; D is possibly TRBD1 (6 bases). In germline, CDR1 is SGHRS, CDR2 YFSETQ. The CDR3 is 15 amino acids. V gave up 4 bases and J gave up 5 bases, with 16 bases separating them. CDR3 region: CASSRGTQPDQPQHF. CDR3 in DNA: TGCGCCAGCAGCAGGGGGACTCAGCCTGATCAGCCCCAGCATTTT.

This chain links TRBV6-6 with TRBJ1-3; 10 bases fit TRBD1. Germline V gene lookup returns CDR1 MNHNY and CDR2 SVGAGI (reference sequence). The CDR3 has 16 residues. V shed 7 bases, J shed 3 bases, and the junction held 9 bases outside the gene matches. CDR3 bases: TGTGCCAGCACCAAAAGACAGGGGGCGGGTGGAAACACCATATATTTT. This gives the protein CASTKRQGAGGNTIYF.

The chain carries TRBV5-6 and TRBJ2-2; 8 positions agree with TRBD1. Germline V CDR1 and CDR2: SGHDT, YYEEEE. The CDR3 covers 16 residues. V shed 0 bases and J 0 bases; nucleotides not matched to a gene: 1. CDR3: CASSLGTGTNTGELFF. DNA of the CDR3: TGTGCCAGCAGCTTGGGGACAGGGACGAACACCGGGGAGCTGTTTTTT.

This chain links TRBV5-4 with TRBJ2-1, with D perhaps matching TRBD1 or TRBD2 (5 bases each). V gave up 0 bases and J gave up 6 bases, with 13 bases separating them. This CDR3 comprises 15 residues. CDR1 and CDR2 (germline): SGHNT, YYREEE (reference sequence). CDR3 nucleotide sequence: TGTGCCAGCAGCTTGGAAGGGGTACTAGGCAATGAGCAGTTCTTC. This gives the protein CASSLEGVLGNEQFF.